One sample yielded the 27 T cell receptor beta chains listed below, sequenced in a study of T cells after yellow fever vaccination. TCRdb independently ran MiXCR on the 5' RACE reads; one entry per CDR3 protein. The sample yields a few hundred thousand distinct CDR3 sequences, about 17% seen once. Material: PBMCs, obtained less than 6 days after the first yellow fever vaccination. These receptors all stem from a man between 18 and 29 years old who received the YFV17D yellow fever vaccine.

J is TRBJ2-2 and V is TRBV6-6, with 8 nucleotides matching TRBD1. The germline V gene encodes CDR1 MNHNY and CDR2 SVGAGI (reference sequence). The ends lost 5 bases at V and 6 bases at J; junction bases unmatched: 2. The CDR3 length is 13 residues. CDR3 DNA: TGTGCCAGCAGTATGACAGGGGCCGGGGAGCTGTTTTTT. It codes for CASSMTGAGELFF.

This chain uses TRBV7-2 with TRBJ2-4, with 9 nucleotides matching TRBD1. The CDR3 consists of 15 residues. Per the germline V gene, CDR1 is SGHTA and CDR2 is FQGNSA. The V and J ends lost 8 bases and 5 bases, in that order; junction bases with no gene match: 10. The CDR3 DNA sequence: TGTGCCAGCGCTCAGGACAGGGGAGGTCAAAACATTCAGTACTTC. Encoded protein: CASAQDRGGQNIQYF.

The CDR3 DNA follows: TGTGCCAGCAGTGAAGCGCTTGGAGGGATAATGAACACTGAAGCTTTCTTT. Its translation is CASSEALGGIMNTEAFF. The V call is TRBV2, the J call TRBJ1-1; no firm D call. The CDR3 loop spans 17 amino acids. Germline V gene lookup returns CDR1 SNHLY and CDR2 FYNNEI. With 0 bases removed from V and 0 bases from J, the gap between germline ends came to 14 bases.

This clonotype was seen a handful of times. V and J are TRBV20-1 and TRBJ2-4; perhaps TRBD1 as D (6 bases). Germline V lookup: CDR1 DFQATT, CDR2 SNEGSKA (reference sequence). CDR3 size: 13 residues. V was cut by 3 bases and J by 4 bases, with 10 bases left in between. CDR3 bases: TGCAGTGCTAGTTTTACAGGGAAAAACATTCAGTACTTC. This translates into CSASFTGKNIQYF.

This clonotype came up many times. The rearrangement joins TRBV5-1 to TRBJ2-1; weak D call: TRBD1 (5 bases). The CDR3 extends over 15 amino acids. V dropped 0 bases and J dropped 3 bases, with 10 bases sitting between them. Germline lookup yields CDR1 SGHRS and CDR2 YFSETQ. The CDR3 DNA is TGCGCCAGCAGCTTGGGGCAGGGTTTCTACAATGAGCAGTTCTTC. It yields the protein CASSLGQGFYNEQFF. Filled out from reference TRBV5-1 and TRBJ2-1, the complete variable domain reads KAGVTQTPRYLIKTRGQQVTLSCSPISGHRSVSWYQQTPGQGLQFLFEYFSETQRNKGNFPGRFSGRQFSNSRSEMNVSTLELGDSALYLCASSLGQGFYNEQFFGPGTRLTVL.

The V and J genes are TRBV4-3 and TRBJ1-2, with no clear D. The CDR3 is made up of 17 amino acids. Trimming removed 0 bases at V and 0 bases at J, with 14 bases between. Germline V gene sequence: CDR1 LGHNA, CDR2 YSLEER. Here the CDR3 reads CASSQDRALPSNYGYTF. CDR3 bases: TGCGCCAGCAGCCAAGATAGAGCGCTGCCTTCTAACTATGGCTACACCTTC.

This clonotype was found many times. The V and J genes are TRBV7-3 and TRBJ2-1; either TRBD1 or TRBD2 may supply D (7 bases each). The germline V and J ends were trimmed by 5 bases and 7 bases, with 24 bases remaining between them. The germline V gene encodes CDR1 SGHTA and CDR2 FQGTGA. The CDR3 contains 17 residues. The CDR3 DNA follows: TGTGCCAGCAGCCTACAACCCGGGGAGGGGGCGATTAATGAGCAGTTCTTC. Translation: CASSLQPGEGAINEQFF.

This clonotype was recorded at least ten times. This sequence joins TRBV12-3 or TRBV12-4 and TRBJ2-2, with 8 bases aligning to TRBD1. The length of the CDR3 is 13 residues. The junction had 6 bases not matched to a gene; V was cut back by 8 bases and J by 7 bases. CDR3 in DNA: TGTGCCAGCTTTATACAGGGGGTCGGGGAGCTGTTTTTT. Translation: CASFIQGVGELFF.

The gene calls are TRBV6-5 and TRBJ2-7, with TRBD1 matching over 8 bases. With V trimmed by 6 bases and J by 0 bases, 7 bases remained unmatched. Germline V gives CDR1 MNHEY, CDR2 SVGAGI. The CDR3 is 15 residues long. CDR3 region: CASSGDRGLSYEQYV. The CDR3 DNA is TGTGCCAGCAGCGGAGACAGGGGCCTCTCCTACGAGCAGTACGTC.

The rearrangement uses TRBV5-5 and TRBJ1-4; perhaps TRBD1 as D (6 bases). V was clipped by 4 bases and J by 8 bases, with 21 bases between them. Germline lookup yields CDR1 SGHKS and CDR2 YYEKEE (reference sequence). The CDR3 has 16 residues. The CDR3, as DNA: TGTGCCAGCAGCCTGCGTCCTACAACAGGGACCGAAAAACTGTTTTTT. Translating it yields CASSLRPTTGTEKLFF.

This clonotype has a handful of counts. The chain carries TRBV3-1 and TRBJ2-1; D remains ambiguous. CDR3 size: 14 residues. Trimming cost V 4 bases and J 2 bases, with 9 bases left between them. From germline, CDR1 is LGHDT and CDR2 YNNKEL (reference sequence). CDR3 in amino acids: CASSLIYTYNEQFF. In DNA form, the CDR3 reads TGTGCCAGCAGCCTGATTTACACCTACAATGAGCAGTTCTTC.

Written as DNA, the CDR3 is TGTGCCAGCAGCGTGGGACCGGGACAGGAAGGGCCCCTCTACGAGCAGTACTTC. Encoded protein: CASSVGPGQEGPLYEQYF. V is TRBV5-4 and J is TRBJ2-7, with TRBD1 matching 8 bases. This CDR3 is built from 18 residues. In germline, CDR1 is SGHNT, CDR2 YYREEE (reference sequence). V lost 4 bases to trimming and J lost 3 bases; unmatched junction nucleotides: 18.

The V gene is TRBV7-2, the J gene TRBJ1-2; TRBD1 matches at 7 bases. The V gene's germline CDR1 is SGHTA and CDR2 FQGNSA. After removal of 4 bases from V and 3 bases from J, the junction contained 8 bases not matched to a gene. This CDR3 is 15 amino acids long. CDR3: CASSSRGNGDYGYTF. The CDR3 region has the DNA TGTGCCAGCAGCTCCAGGGGGAACGGGGACTATGGCTACACCTTC.

In nucleotides, the CDR3 is TGTGCCAGCAGCCAAGAATTGTCCAGGGGCGAGCAGTACGTC. Amino acid sequence: CASSQELSRGEQYV. The rearrangement links TRBV4-2 to TRBJ2-7, with D maybe TRBD1 (6 bases). This CDR3 has 14 amino acids. V lost 0 bases, J lost 6 bases, and 12 bases lay in between. The V gene's germline CDR1 is LGHNA and CDR2 YNFKEQ.

This clonotype was seen ten or more times. The genes are TRBV5-1 and TRBJ1-1, with D possibly TRBD1 on 6 matching bases. The CDR3 contains 14 residues. Germline assignment: CDR1 SGHRS and CDR2 YFSETQ. The V end was cut by 3 bases, the J end by 5 bases, with 14 bases between. The CDR3 protein is CASSSNPGATEAFF. In nucleotides, the CDR3 is TGCGCCAGCAGCTCCAATCCGGGGGCGACTGAAGCTTTCTTT.

V and J are TRBV10-2 and TRBJ1-1, with 10 bases lining up with TRBD1. Germline CDR1 reads WSHSY; CDR2 reads SAAADI. The CDR3 is made up of 19 amino acids. The J segment lost 2 bases and the V segment lost 6 bases, leaving 18 bases of the junction unmatched. The CDR3 region has the DNA TGCGCCAGCAGGACAGGGGGCGTTGTGGACCCGCACCTAAACACTGAAGCTTTCTTT. It codes for CASRTGGVVDPHLNTEAFF.

V gene TRBV20-1 combines with J gene TRBJ2-1, with TRBD2 matching 8 bases. Per the germline V gene, CDR1 is DFQATT and CDR2 is SNEGSKA (reference sequence). This CDR3 contains 13 residues. V lost 6 bases and J lost 7; bases outside the gene matches: 8. CDR3 in DNA: TGCAGTGCACCCCCGGGGGGGCGGAATGAGCAGTTCTTC. Protein: CSAPPGGRNEQFF.

This clonotype was seen many times. The gene calls are TRBV12-3 or TRBV12-4 and TRBJ1-6; D uncertain. The germline V and J ends were trimmed by 4 bases and 6 bases, with 4 bases remaining between them. This CDR3 is 12 amino acids long. The CDR3, as DNA: TGTGCCAGCAGTTGGGGTAATTCACCCCTCCACTTT. Protein: CASSWGNSPLHF.

This clonotype was detected only a few times. The rearrangement links TRBV4-3 to TRBJ2-1; 7 nucleotides align to TRBD1. The CDR3 has 20 residues. J was trimmed by 2 bases and V by 2 bases; bases with no gene match: 18. Germline CDR1 and CDR2: LGHNA and YSLEER. CDR3 DNA: TGCGCCAGCAGCCAAAGACTTCAAACCGGAAGACAGGGAGCCTACAATGAGCAGTTCTTC. Translated, it gives CASSQRLQTGRQGAYNEQFF.

The chain couples TRBV4-3 to TRBJ2-5, with D maybe TRBD2 (6 bases). Per germline, CDR1 LGHNA and CDR2 YSLEER. The CDR3 covers 19 residues. V lost 0 bases and J lost 7, with 27 bases in between. CDR3: CASSQDRLVGDGDGGTQYF. CDR3 DNA: TGCGCCAGCAGCCAAGATCGGCTCGTCGGGGACGGGGACGGGGGGACCCAGTACTTC.

The chain combines TRBV7-9 with TRBJ1-1; 7 nucleotides align to TRBD1. The germline V gene has CDR1 SEHNR and CDR2 FQNEAQ (reference sequence). The CDR3 covers 16 residues. Germline trimming cut 6 bases from V and 5 bases from J; bases unmatched to any gene: 15. Here the CDR3 DNA reads TGTGCCAGCAGGCTGACGAGAGGGGGCCTGGATACTGAAGCTTTCTTT. Translation gives CASRLTRGGLDTEAFF.

Only a few counts were recorded for this clonotype. This rearrangement joins TRBV7-9 to TRBJ2-1; D uncertain. The length of the CDR3 is 15 residues. The V end was cut by 0 bases, the J end by 5 bases, with 11 bases between. Germline CDR1 reads SEHNR; CDR2 reads FQNEAQ (reference sequence). The CDR3 region has the DNA TGTGCCAGCAGCTTAGCAGCCTTCGCGGACAATGAGCAGTTCTTC. It yields the protein CASSLAAFADNEQFF.

This clonotype was counted at least ten times. The genes are TRBV27 and TRBJ2-7; 8 nucleotides align to TRBD1. Losses at the gene ends were 5 bases for V and 6 bases for J; bases not matched to a gene: 9. Germline V gives CDR1 MNHEY, CDR2 SMNVEV (reference sequence). The CDR3 loop spans 14 amino acids. CDR3 in DNA: TGTGCCAGCAGTCGCCGACAGGGGCTTGGCGAGCAGTACGTC. Translation: CASSRRQGLGEQYV.

There are a few counts of this clonotype. This rearrangement joins TRBV27 to TRBJ1-5; TRBD1 agrees at 7 bases. Germline V lookup: CDR1 MNHEY, CDR2 SMNVEV (reference sequence). Trimming at V came to 5 bases and at J to 4 bases, leaving 5 bases not matched to a gene. This CDR3 spans 14 amino acids. CDR3 coding DNA: TGTGCCAGCAGTCCGGGACAGAGGAATCAGCCCCAGCATTTT. This gives the protein CASSPGQRNQPQHF.

The chain recombines TRBV6-5 with TRBJ1-1; D might be TRBD1 (5 bases). CDR1 is MNHEY, CDR2 SVGAGI, per germline. The CDR3 length is 15 residues. V dropped 2 bases and J dropped 3 bases, with 13 bases sitting between them. This chain's CDR3 is CASSYGQGGDTEAFF. CDR3 sequence (DNA): TGTGCCAGCAGTTACGGTCAGGGTGGGGACACTGAAGCTTTCTTT.

This clonotype was observed many times. The V call is TRBV4-3, the J call TRBJ2-3; TRBD2 is a possible D gene (5 bases). The CDR3 loop spans 13 amino acids. V gave up 4 bases and J gave up 3 bases, with 8 bases separating them. Germline V gene lookup returns CDR1 LGHNA and CDR2 YSLEER. For the CDR3, the DNA is TGCGCCAGCAGCCCTAGGGAGACAGATACGCAGTATTTT. The encoded protein is CASSPRETDTQYF.

This clonotype appeared many times. The chain links TRBV4-3 to TRBJ1-2; 8 nucleotides agree with TRBD1. The CDR3 extends over 12 amino acids. Germline loops: CDR1 LGHNA, CDR2 YSLEER. The V segment lost 4 bases and the J segment 6 bases; nucleotides outside the gene matches: 1. Here the CDR3 reads CASSRQGNGYTF. Here the CDR3 DNA reads TGCGCCAGCAGCCGACAGGGGAATGGCTACACCTTC.